These 21 T cell receptor beta chains were sequenced from one sample in a study of blood T cell repertoires in COVID-19. The table came from immunoSEQ multiplex PCR; TCRdb's copy has only in-frame clones and leaves some out. The data contain approximately 100,000 clones, around 91% of them singletons. The source material was peripheral blood. All receptors come from a woman at least 80 years old with acute or convalescent COVID-19.

In nucleotides, the CDR3 is TGTGCCAGCAGCACGGGACTAGAGACAGATACGCAGTATTTT. This sequence encodes CASSTGLETDTQYF. The chain employs TRBV5-6 and TRBJ2-3, with 8 bases that match TRBD2. Germline trimming cut 4 bases from V and 3 bases from J; bases unmatched to any gene: 4. From germline, CDR1 is SGHDT and CDR2 YYEEEE. There are 14 residues in the CDR3.

The chain combines TRBV5-1 with TRBJ1-4, with 7 bases fitting TRBD1. The V segment lost 2 bases and the J segment 2 bases; nucleotides outside the gene matches: 3. CDR1 SGHRS and CDR2 YFSETQ come from the germline V gene. The CDR3 consists of 15 residues. The CDR3 is CASSLSGGTNEKLFF. Here the CDR3 DNA reads TGCGCCAGCAGCTTATCAGGGGGGACTAATGAAAAACTGTTTTTT.

The chain recombines TRBV6-2 or TRBV6-3 with TRBJ2-7, with a weak D call TRBD2 (5 bases). CDR3 length: 13 residues. V was pared by 4 bases and J by 5 bases, with 12 bases between. Germline CDR1 and CDR2: MNHEY and SVGEGT. As DNA, the CDR3 is TGTGCCAGCAGTTGGCTAGCTTCCCACGAGCAGTACTTC. It codes for CASSWLASHEQYF.

V is TRBV7-6 and J is TRBJ2-5, with 15 bases fitting TRBD2. The junction had 15 bases not matched to a gene; V was cut back by 2 bases and J by 2 bases. The CDR3 has 21 amino acids. Germline lookup yields CDR1 SGHVS and CDR2 FNYEAQ. The CDR3 region has the DNA TGTGCCAGCAGCTTACCATTCGGACTAGCGGGGGGGCCTCATATACAAGAGACCCAGTACTTC. Its translation is CASSLPFGLAGGPHIQETQYF.

The V and J genes are TRBV2 and TRBJ2-7; D uncertain. V was trimmed by 6 bases and J by 6 bases, leaving 9 bases between them. From germline, CDR1 is SNHLY and CDR2 FYNNEI. CDR3 length: 11 residues. Here the CDR3 reads CASRRSSEQYF. In DNA, the CDR3 is TGTGCCAGCAGACGTTCGAGCGAGCAGTACTTC.

The chain employs TRBV28 and TRBJ1-3; the D is unclear. The germline V gene encodes CDR1 MDHEN and CDR2 SYDVKM. Trimming cost V 3 bases and J 1 base, with 10 bases left between them. The CDR3 extends over 15 amino acids. This chain's CDR3 is CASSFPRLSGNTIYF. The CDR3 coding sequence is TGTGCCAGCAGTTTCCCTAGATTGTCTGGAAACACCATATATTTT.

The chain recombines TRBV6-2 or TRBV6-3 with TRBJ2-7; 10 nucleotides match TRBD1. CDR3 length: 15 residues. CDR1 MNHEY and CDR2 SVGEGT come from the germline V gene. After removal of 5 bases from V and 6 bases from J, the junction contained 10 bases not matched to a gene. The CDR3 nucleotides are TGTGCCAGCAGTACCCCGGGACAGGGGTCTCGCGAGCAGTACTTC. It is translated as CASSTPGQGSREQYF.

V gene TRBV7-8 combines with J gene TRBJ1-3; no clear D. CDR1 is SGHVS and CDR2 is FQNEAQ in the germline V gene. V lost 0 bases to trimming and J lost 0 bases, with 6 bases between them. This CDR3 spans 15 amino acids. In nucleotides, the CDR3 is TGTGCCAGCAGCTTAGCTGGGAGCTCTGGAAACACCATATATTTT. It encodes CASSLAGSSGNTIYF.

The CDR3 DNA reads as TGTGCCACCGCGACAGAGGCCTATGGCTACACCTTC. Translation: CATATEAYGYTF. The chain joins TRBV24-1 to TRBJ1-2, with D tentatively TRBD1 (5 bases). Germline CDR1 KGHDR, CDR2 SFDVKD. The CDR3 runs 12 residues. V shed 9 bases and J shed 4 bases, with 11 bases lying between them.

V usage is TRBV19 and J usage is TRBJ1-2, with D unresolved. The CDR3 length is 13 residues. V was cut by 7 bases and J by 7 bases, with 16 bases left in between. The germline gives CDR1 LNHDA, CDR2 SQIVND (reference sequence). Here the CDR3 reads CASTPTAEAGYTF. CDR3 sequence (DNA): TGTGCCAGTACCCCCACGGCCGAGGCTGGCTACACCTTC.

The chain is built from TRBV2 and TRBJ2-2, with 9 nucleotides matching TRBD1. The germline V gene encodes CDR1 SNHLY and CDR2 FYNNEI. The CDR3 totals 14 residues. Unmatched junction bases numbered 3, after V lost 7 bases and J lost 3 bases. DNA of the CDR3: TGTGCCAGCATGGGACAGGGATACACCGGGGAGCTGTTTTTT. It yields the protein CASMGQGYTGELFF.

The chain joins TRBV19 to TRBJ2-5; perhaps TRBD1 as D (6 bases). CDR3 length: 16 amino acids. CDR1 LNHDA and CDR2 SQIVND come from the germline V gene (reference sequence). V dropped 3 bases and J dropped 4 bases, with 18 bases sitting between them. CDR3 DNA sequence: TGTGCCAGTAGTATGGGTTTAACAGGGAGTGGAGAGACCCAGTACTTC. It translates to CASSMGLTGSGETQYF.

The V and J genes are TRBV6-5 and TRBJ1-2, with a weak D call TRBD1 (6 bases). The V end was cut by 0 bases, the J end by 8 bases, with 16 bases between. This CDR3 has 15 residues. The germline V gene has CDR1 MNHEY and CDR2 SVGAGI. The DNA for the CDR3 is TGTGCCAGCAGTTACTCGAGTGCGTTACAGGGCGGCTACACCTTC. Amino acids: CASSYSSALQGGYTF.

This clone appeared a single time. The J gene is TRBJ2-3, the V gene TRBV5-4, with TRBD2 matching 11 bases. This CDR3 contains 15 residues. Per the germline V gene, CDR1 is SGHNT and CDR2 is YYREEE (reference sequence). The J segment lost 8 bases and the V segment lost 4 bases, leaving 9 bases of the junction unmatched. The CDR3 nucleotides are TGTGCCAGCAGCGAATCTAGCGGGGGGCCGGGTACGCAGTATTTT. This encodes CASSESSGGPGTQYF.

The rearrangement joins TRBV13 to TRBJ2-7; TRBD2 matches 7 bases. The trim removed 5 bases at V and 0 bases at J, leaving 10 bases unmatched. This CDR3 contains 16 residues. The germline gives CDR1 PRHDT, CDR2 FYEKMQ (reference sequence). The CDR3 DNA follows: TGTGCCAGCAGCAAAGGGGACTATAGGACCTCCTACGAGCAGTACTTC. Its translation: CASSKGDYRTSYEQYF.

In DNA, the CDR3 is TGTGCCAGCAGTTCGGGACTAGCGGTAGCTACGCAGTATTTT. Amino acids: CASSSGLAVATQYF. The chain employs TRBV6-5 and TRBJ2-3; the match to TRBD2 covers 11 bases. This CDR3 contains 14 residues. Germline V gene lookup returns CDR1 MNHEY and CDR2 SVGAGI. V was clipped by 4 bases and J by 8 bases; unmatched bases: 5.

The CDR3 region is CVRSFPTEAYEQYF. The CDR3 region has the DNA TGTGTCAGAAGCTTCCCGACAGAGGCCTACGAGCAGTACTTC. The chain is built from TRBV7-5 and TRBJ2-7; TRBD1 reflects the table's D call only, with no check against the DNA. TRBV7-5 is deemed a pseudogene. There are 14 residues in the CDR3.

Turning to this clone: The identical CDR3 is also encoded by other nucleotide sequences in the sample. The V call is TRBV28, the J call TRBJ2-7, with 10 bases matching TRBD1. Germline lookup yields CDR1 MDHEN and CDR2 SYDVKM. Germline trimming cut 6 bases from V and 4 bases from J; bases unmatched to any gene: 3. This CDR3 comprises 13 residues. CDR3 protein: CASSRDRGYEQYF. The DNA for the CDR3 is TGTGCCAGCAGCCGGGACAGGGGTTACGAGCAGTACTTC.

This sequence joins TRBV5-1 and TRBJ2-5; 7 nucleotides align to TRBD1. The germline V gene encodes CDR1 SGHRS and CDR2 YFSETQ. V lost 4 bases to trimming and J lost 5 bases; unmatched junction nucleotides: 2. The CDR3 sequence is 12 residues long. This CDR3 reads CASSPTGETQYF. The CDR3 DNA is TGCGCCAGCAGCCCGACAGGGGAGACCCAGTACTTC.

This chain links TRBV11-2 with TRBJ1-5, with D perhaps TRBD1 (6 bases). The CDR3 sequence is 13 residues long. Trimming left V 5 bases short and J 6 bases short, with 11 bases between. Germline CDR1 is SGHAT and CDR2 is FQNNGV. DNA for the CDR3: TGTGCCAGCAGCCAACAGGGTGGTCAGCCCCAGCATTTT. Protein product: CASSQQGGQPQHF.

As regards this clone: At one end, the junction sequence differs from germline, possibly due to a read error. The rearrangement joins TRBV19 to TRBJ1-3; tentatively, D is TRBD1 (5 bases). Germline values: CDR1 LNHDA, CDR2 SQIVND (reference sequence). This CDR3 is built from 15 residues. The CDR3 is CVSSMTARSGNTIYF. For the CDR3, the DNA is TGTGTCAGTAGTATGACAGCTCGTTCTGGAAACACCATATATTTT.